One and the same sample provided the 27 T cell receptor beta chains below, sequenced in a study of CD8 T cells in ankylosing spondylitis. TCRdb analysed the 5' RACE reads with MiXCR anew, one entry per CDR3 protein. In the table there are some 400,000 distinct CDR3 sequences, around 24% of which are singletons. Their antigens remain unidentified. Study outcomes and limitations: A TCR beta motif of roughly 8 highly homologous variants seemed to mark ankylosing spondylitis blood.

Sequencing was done on a sample of blood, either unsorted or a sorted T cell fraction (not recorded which). Receptors were obtained from a male donor with ankylosing spondylitis.

This rearrangement joins TRBV20-1 to TRBJ2-7; 9 bases align to TRBD2. V shed 5 bases, J shed 3 bases, and the junction held 11 bases outside the gene matches. The length of the CDR3 is 15 residues. Germline V gene sequence: CDR1 DFQATT, CDR2 SNEGSKA (reference sequence). The CDR3 spells CSAERLAGVDYEQYF. The CDR3 nucleotides are TGCAGTGCTGAGCGATTAGCGGGAGTGGACTACGAGCAGTACTTC.

This clonotype appeared a few times. The rearrangement joins TRBV5-1 to TRBJ2-1, with D perhaps matching TRBD2 (6 bases). CDR1 and CDR2 (germline): SGHRS, YFSETQ. The V end lost 5 bases, the J end lost 2 bases, and 14 bases lay between the germline ends. The CDR3 runs to 15 residues. CDR3 region: CASRVGGVTYNEQFF. The CDR3 DNA follows: TGCGCCAGCAGGGTGGGGGGAGTAACCTACAATGAGCAGTTCTTC.

This chain connects TRBV4-1 to TRBJ2-2; TRBD1 aligns across 8 bases. Germline V gives CDR1 MGHRA, CDR2 YSYEKL. With V trimmed by 1 base and J by 5 bases, 6 bases remained unmatched. The CDR3 sequence is 16 residues long. The CDR3 protein is CASSQARTGPTGELFF. CDR3 sequence (DNA): TGCGCCAGCAGCCAAGCGAGGACAGGGCCTACCGGGGAGCTGTTTTTT.

The V call is TRBV2, the J call TRBJ2-1; 7 nucleotides line up with TRBD2. CDR3 size: 14 residues. After removal of 8 bases from V and 9 bases from J, the junction contained 13 bases not matched to a gene. The germline V gene has CDR1 SNHLY and CDR2 FYNNEI. CDR3 protein: CASGLGPPVGEQFF. The CDR3 nucleotides read TGTGCCAGCGGACTAGGGCCTCCCGTTGGTGAGCAGTTCTTC.

The chain employs TRBV7-2 and TRBJ2-7; D uncertain. The CDR3 runs 14 residues. V gave up 1 base and J gave up 5 bases, with 12 bases separating them. Germline CDR1 is SGHTA and CDR2 is FQGNSA. CDR3 sequence (DNA): TGTGCCAGCAGCTTAGTTTCTAGTTCCCACGAGCAGTACTTC. Translation: CASSLVSSSHEQYF.

This clonotype was counted many times. The chain carries TRBV29-1 and TRBJ1-1, with no clear D. This CDR3 is built from 10 residues. Germline V CDR1 and CDR2: SQVTM, ANQGSEA. V was clipped by 7 bases and J by 8 bases, with 11 bases between them. The CDR3 reads CSGQEIEAFF. The CDR3 DNA follows: TGCAGCGGCCAGGAAATAGAAGCTTTCTTT.

This clonotype has only a few counts. This chain connects TRBV19 to TRBJ2-3, with unresolved D. This CDR3 has 13 amino acids. The V end lost 0 bases, the J end lost 6 bases, and 7 bases lay between the germline ends. CDR1 LNHDA and CDR2 SQIVND come from the germline V gene (reference sequence). The CDR3 reads CASSIDLSDTQYF. The CDR3 DNA is TGTGCCAGTAGTATAGATCTAAGCGATACGCAGTATTTT.

The chain joins TRBV15 to TRBJ2-1; D gene unclear. The V and J ends lost 1 base and 3 bases respectively, with 7 bases between them. This CDR3 is 14 amino acids long. Per the germline V gene, CDR1 is LNHNV and CDR2 is YYDKDF (reference sequence). As DNA, the CDR3 is TGTGCCACCAGCAGAGCGAAGGGCTACAATGAGCAGTTCTTC. It codes for CATSRAKGYNEQFF.

The chain uses TRBV7-6 and TRBJ2-7, with 16 bases that match TRBD2. Germline assignment: CDR1 SGHVS and CDR2 FNYEAQ. The CDR3 extends over 20 amino acids. With V trimmed by 5 bases and J by 3 bases, 16 bases remained unmatched. The chain's CDR3 is CASSLPPGLAGGGGVYEQYF. CDR3 nucleotides: TGTGCCAGCAGCCTCCCCCCGGGACTAGCGGGAGGGGGAGGGGTCTACGAGCAGTACTTC.

The rearrangement joins TRBV12-3 or TRBV12-4 to TRBJ1-2; 7 bases agree with TRBD1. With 6 bases clipped from V and 3 bases from J, the junction kept 10 bases outside the gene matches. CDR3 size: 15 residues. This CDR3 is CASSPRAGGYYGYTF. CDR3 DNA: TGTGCCAGCAGCCCGAGGGCAGGGGGTTACTATGGCTACACCTTC.

This clonotype was detected a few times. The V gene is TRBV7-2, the J gene TRBJ2-1, with D perhaps TRBD1 or TRBD2 (5 bases each). The V end lost 5 bases, the J end lost 4 bases, and 15 bases lay between the germline ends. The CDR3 is 15 residues long. CDR1 and CDR2 (germline): SGHTA, FQGNSA. This CDR3 reads CASSHQGRSYNEQFF. Here the CDR3 DNA reads TGTGCCAGCAGCCATCAGGGACGGTCTTACAATGAGCAGTTCTTC. The full variable domain, completed using reference TRBV7-2 and TRBJ2-1, is GAGVSQSPSNKVTEKGKDVELRCDPISGHTALYWYRQSLGQGLEFLIYFQGNSAPDKSGLPSDRFSAERTGGSVSTLTIQRTQQEDSAVYLCASSHQGRSYNEQFFGPGTRLTVL.

This chain uses TRBV25-1 with TRBJ2-4; D not resolved. The CDR3 has 13 residues. The V end lost 4 bases, the J end lost 5 bases, and 9 bases lay between the germline ends. Looked up from germline, CDR1 is MGHDK and CDR2 is SYGVNS. The CDR3 DNA sequence: TGTGCCAGCAGTGGTGGGTCGGAAAACATTCAGTACTTC. Its translation is CASSGGSENIQYF. Drawing the rest from reference TRBV25-1 and TRBJ2-4, the complete variable domain is EADIYQTPRYLVIGTGKKITLECSQTMGHDKMYWYQQDPGMELHLIHYSYGVNSTEKGDLSSESTVSRIRTEHFPLTLESARPSHTSQYLCASSGGSENIQYFGAGTRLSVL.

The chain employs TRBV5-1 and TRBJ2-1; D is unresolved. The germline gives CDR1 SGHRS, CDR2 YFSETQ. Trimming cost V 4 bases and J 4 bases, with 15 bases left between them. The length of the CDR3 is 15 residues. As DNA, the CDR3 is TGCGCCAGCAGCGTTGACCAGATAGGATACAATGAGCAGTTCTTC. Its protein product is CASSVDQIGYNEQFF.

The chain carries TRBV7-3 and TRBJ2-7; no reliable D call. The length of the CDR3 is 13 residues. Trimming removed 2 bases from V and 7 bases from J, with 12 bases in between. Germline CDR1 and CDR2: SGHTA and FQGTGA. The DNA of the CDR3 is TGTGCCAGCAGCTTAGGGTCACCGACGGAGCAGTACTTC. Its protein product is CASSLGSPTEQYF. The complete variable domain, with remaining parts taken from reference TRBV7-3 and TRBJ2-7, reads GAGVSQTPSNKVTEKGKYVELRCDPISGHTALYWYRQSLGQGPEFLIYFQGTGAADDSGLPNDRFFAVRPEGSVSTLKIQRTERGDSAVYLCASSLGSPTEQYFGPGTRLTVT.

This rearrangement joins TRBV20-1 to TRBJ1-4; 7 nucleotides line up with TRBD1. Looked up from germline, CDR1 is DFQATT and CDR2 is SNEGSKA (reference sequence). Trimming removed 6 bases from V and 8 bases from J; junction bases left unmatched: 12. The CDR3 has 14 amino acids. In nucleotides, the CDR3 is TGCAGTGCCGGAACCGGGACAGTAGGGGAAAAACTGTTTTTT. Protein sequence: CSAGTGTVGEKLFF.

The chain has TRBV7-9 and TRBJ2-7, with D tentatively TRBD2 (6 bases). Trimming took 5 bases from V and 2 from J, leaving 13 bases between them. The V gene's germline CDR1 is SEHNR and CDR2 FQNEAQ (reference sequence). This CDR3 is 14 amino acids long. The CDR3 bases are TGTGCCAGCAGCCCCCCCGGGAGCACCTACGAGCAGTACTTC. It is translated as CASSPPGSTYEQYF.

There are a few counts of this clonotype. V usage is TRBV19 and J usage is TRBJ2-7; the match to TRBD1 covers 7 bases. Germline V gene sequence: CDR1 LNHDA, CDR2 SQIVND (reference sequence). The CDR3 sequence is 15 residues long. J lost 6 bases, V lost 3 bases, and 11 bases had no gene match. The CDR3 DNA follows: TGTGCCAGTAGTATTGCGGTGACAGGGTGGGGCGAGCAGTACTTC. Protein product: CASSIAVTGWGEQYF.

This chain connects TRBV18 to TRBJ1-1; tentative D call: TRBD1 (6 bases). Looked up from germline, CDR1 is KGHSH and CDR2 is LQKENI. The CDR3 is made up of 17 amino acids. V was clipped by 1 base and J by 0 bases, with 15 bases between them. CDR3 bases: TGTGCCAGCTCACCACAGATCGACAGGACAATGAACACTGAAGCTTTCTTT. This gives the protein CASSPQIDRTMNTEAFF.

The rearrangement joins TRBV5-5 to TRBJ1-6; D is ambiguous. Germline V lookup: CDR1 SGHKS, CDR2 YYEKEE (reference sequence). The CDR3 extends over 13 amino acids. V gave up 7 bases and J gave up 7 bases, with 12 bases separating them. Here the CDR3 reads CASQEGGNSPLHF. CDR3 bases: TGTGCCAGCCAGGAAGGCGGAAATTCACCCCTCCACTTT.

This chain links TRBV6-1 with TRBJ2-5; 10 nucleotides line up with TRBD1. The CDR3 sequence is 15 residues long. CDR1 is MNHNS and CDR2 is SASEGT in the germline V gene. V was pared by 7 bases and J by 3 bases, with 8 bases of the junction left unmatched. This chain's CDR3 is CASIPAGTGEETQYF. The CDR3 DNA follows: TGTGCCAGCATTCCTGCGGGGACAGGGGAAGAGACCCAGTACTTC.

This clonotype was observed a handful of times. V usage is TRBV5-1 and J usage is TRBJ1-4; no clear D. Trimming stripped 4 bases from V and 8 bases from J, with 15 bases between. There are 14 residues in the CDR3. Germline CDR1 SGHRS, CDR2 YFSETQ. This chain's CDR3 is CASSAWLGREKLFF. CDR3 coding DNA: TGCGCCAGCAGCGCCTGGCTGGGTCGGGAAAAACTGTTTTTT. Combining the CDR3 with reference TRBV5-1 and TRBJ1-4 gives the whole variable domain KAGVTQTPRYLIKTRGQQVTLSCSPISGHRSVSWYQQTPGQGLQFLFEYFSETQRNKGNFPGRFSGRQFSNSRSEMNVSTLELGDSALYLCASSAWLGREKLFFGSGTQLSVL.

V and J are TRBV28 and TRBJ1-2; D is possibly TRBD1 (6 bases). V lost 4 bases and J 5 bases, leaving 14 bases between the germline ends. The CDR3 loop spans 14 amino acids. The germline V gene has CDR1 MDHEN and CDR2 SYDVKM. CDR3 sequence: CASSSGQQLYGYTF. The CDR3 coding sequence is TGTGCCAGCAGTTCAGGACAGCAGTTGTATGGCTACACCTTC.

This sequence joins TRBV12-3 or TRBV12-4 and TRBJ1-5; 8 nucleotides line up with TRBD1. Trimming took 5 bases from V and 1 from J; bases not matched to a gene: 4. The CDR3 sequence is 15 residues long. Here the CDR3 reads CASSRGQGSNQPQHF. CDR3 DNA: TGTGCCAGCAGTCGTGGACAGGGAAGCAATCAGCCCCAGCATTTT.

The sample holds a few counts of this clonotype. The genes are TRBV4-2 and TRBJ1-5; a possible D gene is TRBD1 (6 bases). This CDR3 has 16 amino acids. CDR1 LGHNA and CDR2 YNFKEQ come from the germline V gene. Trimming pared 1 base from V and 6 bases from J, leaving 16 bases between. DNA for the CDR3: TGTGCCAGCAGCCAAGTTGGGGGGCTCCCCAGTCAGCCCCAGCATTTT. Its protein is CASSQVGGLPSQPQHF.

V and J are TRBV21-1 and TRBJ2-3. TRBV21-1 is listed as a pseudogene. The CDR3 has 14 residues. The CDR3 DNA follows: TGTGCCAGCAGCCCCGAGGAGATCACAGATACGCAGTATTTT. Translation: CASSPEEITDTQYF.

The chain recombines TRBV20-1 with TRBJ1-4; possibly TRBD1 for D (5 bases). There are 12 residues in the CDR3. Germline V gene sequence: CDR1 DFQATT, CDR2 SNEGSKA (reference sequence). The V gene lost 3 bases and the J gene lost 8 bases, with 10 bases spanning the gap. The CDR3 DNA is TGCAGTGCTAGTGGGGGGACCGAAAAACTGTTTTTT. The encoded protein is CSASGGTEKLFF.

The CDR3 region has the DNA TGCAGTGCCGGGAACGTTGGACAGGGGGCCGGTGGCTACACCTTC. Translation gives CSAGNVGQGAGGYTF. The chain combines TRBV20-1 with TRBJ1-2; 11 bases are shared with TRBD1. Germline values: CDR1 DFQATT, CDR2 SNEGSKA (reference sequence). The V segment lost 6 bases and the J segment 7 bases; nucleotides outside the gene matches: 13. The CDR3 spans 15 residues.